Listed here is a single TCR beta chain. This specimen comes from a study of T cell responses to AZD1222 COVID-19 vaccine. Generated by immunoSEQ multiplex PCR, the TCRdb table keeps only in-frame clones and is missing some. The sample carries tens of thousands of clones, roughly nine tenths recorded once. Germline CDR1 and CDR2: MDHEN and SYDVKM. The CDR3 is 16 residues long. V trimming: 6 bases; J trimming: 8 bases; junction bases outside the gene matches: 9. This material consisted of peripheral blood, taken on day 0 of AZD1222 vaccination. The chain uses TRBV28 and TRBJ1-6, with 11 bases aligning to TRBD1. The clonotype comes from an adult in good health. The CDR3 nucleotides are TGTGCCAGCAGACACCAGGACAGGGGGCCGTATTCACCCCTCCACTTT. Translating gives CASRHQDRGPYSPLHF.